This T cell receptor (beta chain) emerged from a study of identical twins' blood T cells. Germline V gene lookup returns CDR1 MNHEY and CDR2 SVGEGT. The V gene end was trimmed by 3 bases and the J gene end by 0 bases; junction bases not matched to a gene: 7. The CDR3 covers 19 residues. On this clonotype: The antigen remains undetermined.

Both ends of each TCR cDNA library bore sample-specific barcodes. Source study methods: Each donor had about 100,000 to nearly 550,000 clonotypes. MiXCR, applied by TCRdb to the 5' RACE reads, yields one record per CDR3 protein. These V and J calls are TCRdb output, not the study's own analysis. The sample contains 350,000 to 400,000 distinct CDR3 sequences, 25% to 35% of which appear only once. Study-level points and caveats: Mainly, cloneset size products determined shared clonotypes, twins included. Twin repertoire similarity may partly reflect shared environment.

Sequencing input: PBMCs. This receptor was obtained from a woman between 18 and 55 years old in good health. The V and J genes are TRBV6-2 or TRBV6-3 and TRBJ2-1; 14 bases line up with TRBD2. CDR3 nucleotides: TGTGCCAGCAGTTATCCCGGGACTAGCGGGAGTAGCTCCTACAATGAGCAGTTCTTC. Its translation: CASSYPGTSGSSSYNEQFF.